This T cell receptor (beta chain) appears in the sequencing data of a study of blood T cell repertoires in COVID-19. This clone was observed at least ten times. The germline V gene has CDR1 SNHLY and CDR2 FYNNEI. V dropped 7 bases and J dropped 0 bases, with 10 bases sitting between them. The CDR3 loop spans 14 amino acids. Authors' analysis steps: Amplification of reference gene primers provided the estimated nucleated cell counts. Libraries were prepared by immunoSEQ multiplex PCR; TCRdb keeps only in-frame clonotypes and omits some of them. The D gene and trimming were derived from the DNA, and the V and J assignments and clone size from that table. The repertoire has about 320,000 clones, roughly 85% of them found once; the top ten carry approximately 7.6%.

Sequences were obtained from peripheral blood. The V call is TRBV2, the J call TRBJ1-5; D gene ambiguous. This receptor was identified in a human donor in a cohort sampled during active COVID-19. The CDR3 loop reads CASTREYSNQPQHF. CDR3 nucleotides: TGTGCCAGCACGAGAGAATATAGCAATCAGCCCCAGCATTTT.